The following is a T cell receptor beta chain sequence with its context. The data stem from a study of shared clonotypes between healthy human individuals. Each sample came from a Caucasian adult donor living in Nashville, Tennessee. V lost 0 bases, J lost 6 bases, and 15 bases stayed unmatched. CDR1 and CDR2 (germline): SGHRS, YFSETQ. The CDR3 consists of 18 residues. Generated by immunoSEQ multiplex PCR, the TCRdb table keeps only in-frame clones and is missing some. The table has a few million clones, roughly 92% seen once; the top ten hold over 0.12%. This receptor was taken from a man between 18 and 35 years old in good health. The chain links TRBV5-1 to TRBJ2-7, with TRBD2 matching over 10 bases. The specimen was naive CD4+ T cells sorted from blood. Subset given: CD45RA+ positively selected. The CDR3, as DNA: TGCGCCAGCAGCTTGGATGGGGCTAGCGGGAGTAGGAGGAGCGAGCAGTACTTC. Protein sequence: CASSLDGASGSRRSEQYF.